The 24 T cell receptor beta chains below all came from one sample that was sequenced in a study of OX40 agonist ivuxolimab in advanced cancers. Only in-frame clones appear in the TCRdb table, and some are missing; sequencing was by immunoSEQ multiplex PCR. The sample holds some 28,000 clones, 90% seen once. Sequencing was performed on CD4+ or CD8+ T cells sorted from blood, taken in a trial of the OX40 agonist ivuxolimab. The receptors here all came from an adult with an advanced solid tumor such as melanoma, head and neck, liver or kidney cancer.

The rearrangement joins TRBV19 to TRBJ2-7; D might be TRBD2 (5 bases). The CDR3 has 14 amino acids. From germline, CDR1 is LNHDA and CDR2 SQIVND (reference sequence). The germline V and J ends were trimmed by 5 bases and 2 bases, with 13 bases remaining between them. CDR3 sequence: CASSPGLGAYEQYF. For the CDR3, the DNA is TGTGCCAGTAGTCCCGGCCTCGGGGCCTACGAGCAGTACTTC. Full variable domain (rest looked up from reference TRBV19 and TRBJ2-7): DGGITQSPKYLFRKEGQNVTLSCEQNLNHDAMYWYRQDPGQGLRLIYYSQIVNDFQKGDIAEGYSVSREKKESFPLTVTSAQKNPTAFYLCASSPGLGAYEQYFGPGTRLTVT.

The chain links TRBV6-1 to TRBJ2-1, with 10 bases matching TRBD2. There are 15 residues in the CDR3. The trim removed 6 bases at V and 4 bases at J, leaving 6 bases unmatched. From germline, CDR1 is MNHNS and CDR2 SASEGT. Here the CDR3 DNA reads TGTGCCAGCAGGGATCTAGCGGGAGTTTACAATGAGCAGTTCTTC. It is translated as CASRDLAGVYNEQFF.

The chain is built from TRBV11-2 and TRBJ1-1; no clear D gene. Germline V gene sequence: CDR1 SGHAT, CDR2 FQNNGV. V was shortened by 1 base and J by 2 bases, with 11 bases between the two germline ends. The CDR3 runs 15 residues. The CDR3 DNA reads TGTGCCAGCAGCTTAGTTTTTACGGCTAACACTGAAGCTTTCTTT. Its translation is CASSLVFTANTEAFF.

This sequence joins TRBV4-1 and TRBJ2-1; 8 bases map to TRBD2. Trimming cost V 0 bases and J 3 bases; bases outside gene matches: 16. This CDR3 region has 20 residues. Germline CDR1 reads MGHRA; CDR2 reads YSYEKL. CDR3 nucleotide sequence: TGCGCCAGCAGCCAAGAGACGGTTCGGGGTGGACTAGCCGGCTACAATGAGCAGTTCTTC. It specifies CASSQETVRGGLAGYNEQFF.

The chain combines TRBV29-1 with TRBJ2-6; D not certain. The germline V gene has CDR1 SQVTM and CDR2 ANQGSEA. V shed 2 bases and J shed 0 bases, with 20 bases lying between them. The CDR3 is 19 residues long. This chain's CDR3 is CSVETHIPRFSSGANVLTF. The CDR3 nucleotides are TGCAGCGTTGAAACCCATATCCCCCGATTTAGCTCTGGGGCCAACGTCCTGACTTTC.

The V gene is TRBV6-5, the J gene TRBJ1-5, with unresolved D. This CDR3 is built from 12 residues. The germline gives CDR1 MNHEY, CDR2 SVGAGI. V shed 9 bases and J shed 2 bases, with 8 bases lying between them. The chain's CDR3 is CARPSGNQPQHF. The CDR3 region has the DNA TGTGCCAGGCCTTCGGGCAATCAGCCCCAGCATTTT.

This chain connects TRBV7-8 to TRBJ1-1, with D unclear. V gave up 5 bases and J gave up 1 base, with 8 bases separating them. CDR1 and CDR2 (germline): SGHVS, FQNEAQ. The CDR3 extends over 13 amino acids. In DNA form, the CDR3 reads TGTGCCAGCAGCCCAACAACGAACACTGAAGCTTTCTTT. This codes for CASSPTTNTEAFF.

This clone is termed hyperexpanded. At the DNA level, this CDR3 is encoded by other sequences in the same sample as well. The chain carries TRBV4-1 and TRBJ2-1; D gene ambiguous. CDR1 and CDR2 from the germline V gene are MGHRA and YSYEKL. The CDR3 spans 13 residues. Deletions cut 0 bases from V and 6 bases from J, with 6 bases between. The CDR3 bases are TGCGCCAGCAGCCAAGACTACCTCAATGAGCAGTTCTTC. Translation gives CASSQDYLNEQFF.

The chain combines TRBV2 with TRBJ2-7, with TRBD2 matching over 10 bases. The CDR3 contains 17 residues. The V gene's germline CDR1 is SNHLY and CDR2 FYNNEI. The V and J ends lost 6 bases and 2 bases, in that order; junction bases with no gene match: 13. In nucleotides, the CDR3 is TGTGCCAGCAGGAAAGGTCCTAGCGGGAGTATCGCCTACGAGCAGTACTTC. Protein product: CASRKGPSGSIAYEQYF.

A single count supports this clone. V gene TRBV19 combines with J gene TRBJ2-3, with 7 bases that match TRBD1. V was clipped by 5 bases and J by 4 bases; unmatched bases: 6. The CDR3 has 14 amino acids. From germline, CDR1 is LNHDA and CDR2 SQIVND (reference sequence). Written as DNA, the CDR3 is TGTGCCAGTAGTTCAGACAGGGTCGCAGATACGCAGTATTTT. Protein product: CASSSDRVADTQYF. The variable domain in full, completed from reference TRBV19 and TRBJ2-3, reads DGGITQSPKYLFRKEGQNVTLSCEQNLNHDAMYWYRQDPGQGLRLIYYSQIVNDFQKGDIAEGYSVSREKKESFPLTVTSAQKNPTAFYLCASSSDRVADTQYFGPGTRLTVL.

The CDR3 region is CAWSSGLAGWKEQYF. The CDR3 region has the DNA TGTGCCTGGAGTTCGGGACTAGCGGGATGGAAGGAGCAGTACTTC. The V and J genes are TRBV30 and TRBJ2-7; 13 bases are shared with TRBD2. J was trimmed by 7 bases and V by 2 bases; bases with no gene match: 8. The CDR3 totals 15 residues. From germline, CDR1 is GTSNPN and CDR2 SVGIG (reference sequence).

J is TRBJ1-1 and V is TRBV4-1; 10 bases map to TRBD1. The CDR3 covers 14 residues. J gave up 10 bases and V 4 bases, and 9 bases lay outside the gene matches. Germline CDR1 MGHRA, CDR2 YSYEKL. CDR3 sequence: CASSPQPGTGVAFF. In nucleotides, the CDR3 is TGCGCCAGCAGCCCGCAACCCGGGACAGGGGTAGCTTTCTTT.

The chain is built from TRBV27 and TRBJ1-1; 8 bases are a match to TRBD1. This CDR3 spans 15 amino acids. In germline, CDR1 is MNHEY, CDR2 SMNVEV (reference sequence). Germline trimming cut 2 bases from V and 1 base from J; bases unmatched to any gene: 3. CDR3 coding DNA: TGTGCCAGCAGTTTACAAACAGGGGGGAACACTGAAGCTTTCTTT. This encodes CASSLQTGGNTEAFF.

The CDR3 sequence is CASSMDTAGTFNEQFF. In DNA, the CDR3 is TGTGCCAGTAGTATGGACACCGCTGGGACTTTCAATGAGCAGTTCTTC. The chain links TRBV19 to TRBJ2-1; D may be TRBD2 (6 bases). V lost 3 bases, J lost 6 bases, and 18 bases lay in between. CDR3 size: 16 residues. Germline CDR1 and CDR2: LNHDA and SQIVND (reference sequence).

The J gene is TRBJ2-6, the V gene TRBV27; D unclear. Per the germline V gene, CDR1 is MNHEY and CDR2 is SMNVEV (reference sequence). Trimming stripped 0 bases from V and 2 bases from J, with 2 bases between. This CDR3 contains 14 residues. The CDR3: CASSLSAGANVLTF. The CDR3, as DNA: TGTGCCAGCAGTTTATCCGCTGGGGCCAACGTCCTGACTTTC.

The chain is built from TRBV19 and TRBJ2-7; 7 bases line up with TRBD1. Per the germline V gene, CDR1 is LNHDA and CDR2 is SQIVND (reference sequence). This CDR3 comprises 16 residues. V trimming: 6 bases; J trimming: 6 bases; junction bases outside the gene matches: 17. CDR3 residues: CASSTSRGFSLFEQYF. In DNA form, the CDR3 reads TGTGCCAGTAGCACCTCCAGGGGGTTCTCCCTTTTCGAGCAGTACTTC.

This chain links TRBV14 with TRBJ2-3; possibly TRBD2 for D (6 bases). Trimming left V 2 bases short and J 0 bases short, with 12 bases between. This CDR3 spans 16 amino acids. Germline CDR1 SGHDN, CDR2 FVKESK. CDR3 nucleotide sequence: TGTGCCAGCAGCCAATTTGGGACTCCTAGCACAGATACGCAGTATTTT. It is translated as CASSQFGTPSTDTQYF.

The genes are TRBV4-2 and TRBJ2-7, with 11 positions matching TRBD2. Per germline, CDR1 LGHNA and CDR2 YNFKEQ. V lost 7 bases to trimming and J lost 2 bases; unmatched junction nucleotides: 4. The CDR3 contains 14 residues. The CDR3 loop reads CASNEGLAAYEQYF. The CDR3, as DNA: TGTGCCAGCAACGAGGGACTAGCGGCCTACGAGCAGTACTTC.

CDR3: CASSPGWHEQYF. As DNA, the CDR3 is TGTGCCAGCAGCCCGGGTTGGCACGAGCAGTACTTC. J is TRBJ2-7 and V is TRBV7-9; D gene uncertain. V lost 5 bases and J 5 bases, leaving 10 bases between the germline ends. The CDR3 runs to 12 residues. The V gene's germline CDR1 is SEHNR and CDR2 FQNEAQ (reference sequence).

The J gene is TRBJ2-7, the V gene TRBV6-5, with D maybe TRBD1 (5 bases). V dropped 2 bases and J dropped 4 bases, with 9 bases sitting between them. Germline V gene sequence: CDR1 MNHEY, CDR2 SVGAGI. The CDR3 covers 13 residues. The CDR3 region is CASSYGRAYEQYF. CDR3 in DNA: TGTGCCAGCAGTTACGGCAGGGCTTACGAGCAGTACTTC.

The chain carries TRBV7-9 and TRBJ2-7, with 9 bases lining up with TRBD2. The V gene's germline CDR1 is SEHNR and CDR2 FQNEAQ (reference sequence). V was pared by 2 bases and J by 4 bases, with 6 bases of the junction left unmatched. CDR3 length: 15 residues. CDR3 coding DNA: TGTGCCAGCAGCTTACCGGGACTAGCAGCTTACGAGCAGTACTTC. It translates to CASSLPGLAAYEQYF.

The chain couples TRBV27 to TRBJ2-3; TRBD2 agrees at 9 bases. This CDR3 region has 17 residues. Losses at the gene ends were 5 bases for V and 4 bases for J; bases not matched to a gene: 13. Germline V gene sequence: CDR1 MNHEY, CDR2 SMNVEV (reference sequence). The CDR3: CASSPTPAGGPSDTQYF. Here the CDR3 DNA reads TGTGCCAGCAGTCCCACCCCGGCGGGAGGGCCCTCAGATACGCAGTATTTT.

This rearrangement joins TRBV9 to TRBJ2-7; 11 positions agree with TRBD2. Germline-derived CDR1 and CDR2 are SGDLS and YYNGEE. Trimming removed 0 bases from V and 5 bases from J; junction bases left unmatched: 7. This CDR3 is 16 amino acids long. The CDR3 loop reads CASSVVALAGAHEQYF. The CDR3 nucleotides are TGTGCCAGCAGCGTAGTGGCACTAGCGGGAGCCCACGAGCAGTACTTC.

V is TRBV7-6 and J is TRBJ2-2; no firm D call. There are 18 residues in the CDR3. CDR1 and CDR2 from the germline V gene are SGHVS and FNYEAQ. With 5 bases removed from V and 1 base from J, the gap between germline ends came to 20 bases. CDR3 residues: CASSPNLRLRRNTGELFF. The CDR3, as DNA: TGTGCCAGCAGCCCGAATTTAAGACTTAGAAGGAACACCGGGGAGCTGTTTTTT.